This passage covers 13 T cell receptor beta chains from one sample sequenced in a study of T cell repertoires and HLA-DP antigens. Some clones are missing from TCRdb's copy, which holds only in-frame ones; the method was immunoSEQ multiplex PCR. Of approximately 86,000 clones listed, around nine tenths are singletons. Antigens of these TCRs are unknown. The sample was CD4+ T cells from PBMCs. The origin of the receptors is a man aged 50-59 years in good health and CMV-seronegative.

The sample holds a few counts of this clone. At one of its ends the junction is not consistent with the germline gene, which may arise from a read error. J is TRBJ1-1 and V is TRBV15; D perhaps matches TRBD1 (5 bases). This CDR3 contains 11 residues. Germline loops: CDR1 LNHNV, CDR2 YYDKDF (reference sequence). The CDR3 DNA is TGTGCCGCCGAATCGGACACCGAAGCTTTCTTT. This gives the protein CAAESDTEAFF. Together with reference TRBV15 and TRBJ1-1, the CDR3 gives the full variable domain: DAMVIQNPRYQVTQFGKPVTLSCSQTLNHNVMYWYQQKSSQAPKLLFHYYDKDFNNEADTPDNFQSRRPNTSFCFLDIRSPGLGDTAMYLCAAESDTEAFFGQGTRLTVV.

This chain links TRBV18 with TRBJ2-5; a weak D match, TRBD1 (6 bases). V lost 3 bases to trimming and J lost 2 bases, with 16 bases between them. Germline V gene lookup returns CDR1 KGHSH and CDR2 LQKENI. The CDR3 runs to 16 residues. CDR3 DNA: TGTGCCAGCTCACCCCCTAACAGGGTTGGGCAAGAGACCCAGTACTTC. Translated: CASSPPNRVGQETQYF.

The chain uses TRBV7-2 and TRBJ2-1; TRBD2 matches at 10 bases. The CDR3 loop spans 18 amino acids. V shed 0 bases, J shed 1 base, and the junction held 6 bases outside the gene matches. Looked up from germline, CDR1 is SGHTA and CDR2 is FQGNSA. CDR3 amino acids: CASSLASGGAGSYNEQFF. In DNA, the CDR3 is TGTGCCAGCAGCTTAGCCAGCGGGGGGGCCGGGTCCTACAATGAGCAGTTCTTC.

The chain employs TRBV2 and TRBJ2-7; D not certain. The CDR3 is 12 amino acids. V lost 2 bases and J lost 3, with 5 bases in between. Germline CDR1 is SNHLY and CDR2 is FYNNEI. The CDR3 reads CASSESSYEQYF. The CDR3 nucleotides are TGTGCCAGCAGTGAAAGCAGCTACGAGCAGTACTTC.

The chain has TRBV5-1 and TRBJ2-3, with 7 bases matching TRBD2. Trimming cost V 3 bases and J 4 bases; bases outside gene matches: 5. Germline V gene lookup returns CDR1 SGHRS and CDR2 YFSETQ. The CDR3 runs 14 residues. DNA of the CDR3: TGCGCCAGCAGCTCCGGACTAGTGTCAGATACGCAGTATTTT. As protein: CASSSGLVSDTQYF.

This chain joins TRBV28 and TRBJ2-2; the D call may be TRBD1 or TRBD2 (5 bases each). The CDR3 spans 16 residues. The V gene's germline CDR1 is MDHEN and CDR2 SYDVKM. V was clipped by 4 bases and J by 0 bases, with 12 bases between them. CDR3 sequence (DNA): TGTGCCAGCAGTTCTCACGGGGACCCGAACACCGGGGAGCTGTTTTTT. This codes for CASSSHGDPNTGELFF. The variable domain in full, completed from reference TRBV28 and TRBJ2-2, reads DVKVTQSSRYLVKRTGEKVFLECVQDMDHENMFWYRQDPGLGLRLIYFSYDVKMKEKGDIPEGYSVSREKKERFSLILESASTNQTSMYLCASSSHGDPNTGELFFGEGSRLTVL.

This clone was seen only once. CDR3 residues: CASREQVPNYGYTF. DNA for the CDR3: TGTGCCAGCAGAGAACAGGTCCCTAACTATGGCTACACCTTC. The J gene is TRBJ1-2, the V gene TRBV6-6; a weak D match, TRBD1 (5 bases). The CDR3 contains 14 residues. Germline lookup yields CDR1 MNHNY and CDR2 SVGAGI (reference sequence). Deletions cut 6 bases from V and 0 bases from J, with 11 bases between.

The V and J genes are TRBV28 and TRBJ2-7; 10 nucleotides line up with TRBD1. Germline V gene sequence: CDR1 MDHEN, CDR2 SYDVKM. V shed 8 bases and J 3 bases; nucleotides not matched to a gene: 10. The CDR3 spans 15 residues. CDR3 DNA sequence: TGTGCCAGCGATAAAGGGGGACAGGGGAACTACGAGCAGTACTTC. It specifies CASDKGGQGNYEQYF.

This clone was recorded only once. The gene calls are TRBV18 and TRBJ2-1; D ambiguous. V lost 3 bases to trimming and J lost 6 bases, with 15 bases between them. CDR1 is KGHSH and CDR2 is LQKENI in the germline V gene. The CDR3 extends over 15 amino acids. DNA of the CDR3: TGTGCCAGCTCACCGACGTTGGTGAATTCCAATGAGCAGTTCTTC. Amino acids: CASSPTLVNSNEQFF.

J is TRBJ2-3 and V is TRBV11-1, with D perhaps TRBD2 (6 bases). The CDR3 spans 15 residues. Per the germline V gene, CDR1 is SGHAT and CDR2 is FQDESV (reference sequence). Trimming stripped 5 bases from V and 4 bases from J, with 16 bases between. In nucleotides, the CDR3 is TGTGCCAGCAGCATAACCGGGAGTGGCTCAGATACGCAGTATTTT. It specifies CASSITGSGSDTQYF.

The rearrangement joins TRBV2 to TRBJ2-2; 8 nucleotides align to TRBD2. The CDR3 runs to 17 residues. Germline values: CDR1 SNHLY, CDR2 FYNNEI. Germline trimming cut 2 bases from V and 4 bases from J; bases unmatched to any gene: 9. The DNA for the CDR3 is TGTGCCAGCAGTGAAACTTTAGCGGGAACTGCCACCGGGGAGCTGTTTTTT. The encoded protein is CASSETLAGTATGELFF.

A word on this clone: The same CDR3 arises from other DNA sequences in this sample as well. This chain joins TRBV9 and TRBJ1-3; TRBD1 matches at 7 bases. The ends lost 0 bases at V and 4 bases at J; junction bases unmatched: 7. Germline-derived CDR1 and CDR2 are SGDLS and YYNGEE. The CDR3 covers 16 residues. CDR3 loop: CASSVAAQGRGNTIYF. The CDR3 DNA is TGTGCCAGCAGCGTAGCTGCACAGGGGAGAGGAAACACCATATATTTT.

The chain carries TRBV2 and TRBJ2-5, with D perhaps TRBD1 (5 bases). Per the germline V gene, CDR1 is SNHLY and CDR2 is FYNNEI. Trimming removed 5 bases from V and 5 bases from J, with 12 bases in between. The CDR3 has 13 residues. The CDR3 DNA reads TGTGCCAGCAGTCTACAGGTTCGGGAGACCCAGTACTTC. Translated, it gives CASSLQVRETQYF.